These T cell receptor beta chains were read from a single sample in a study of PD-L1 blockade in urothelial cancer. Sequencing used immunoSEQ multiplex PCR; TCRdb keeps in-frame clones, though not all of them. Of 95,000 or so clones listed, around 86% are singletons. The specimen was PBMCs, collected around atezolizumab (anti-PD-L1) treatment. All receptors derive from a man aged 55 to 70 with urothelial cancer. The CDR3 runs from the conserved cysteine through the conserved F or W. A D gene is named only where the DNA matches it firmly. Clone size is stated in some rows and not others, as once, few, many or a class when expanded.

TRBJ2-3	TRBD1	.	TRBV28	TGTGCCAGCAGCCCATCAGGGACAGGGTTGTCAGATACGCAGTATTTT	CASSPSGTGLSDTQYF
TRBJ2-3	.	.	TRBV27	TGTGCCAGCAGTCCCAGACTAGGAGTTAGTACGCAGTATTTT	CASSPRLGVSTQYF
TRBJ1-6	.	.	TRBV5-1	TGCGCCAGCAGCAGTTGGCAGGTTGATTCACCCCTCCACTTT	CASSSWQVDSPLHF
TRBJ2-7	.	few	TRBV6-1	TGTGCCAGCACCATAAGGACAGTTTTGGCCGAGCAGTACTTC	CASTIRTVLAEQYF
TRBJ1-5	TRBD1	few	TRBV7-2	TGTGCCAGCAGCGTCGGGACAGCGAGCAATCAGCCCCAGCATTTT	CASSVGTASNQPQHF
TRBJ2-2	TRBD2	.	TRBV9	TGTGCCAGCAGCGTAGCTAGCGGGGCGAACACCGGGGAGCTGTTTTTT	CASSVASGANTGELFF
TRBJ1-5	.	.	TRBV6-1	TGTGCCAGCAGTCCACGACAGGTGACGACCCAGCATTTT	CASSPRQVTTQHF
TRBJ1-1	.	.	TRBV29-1	TGCAGCGCTGGTTGGGCGTTGGACACTGAAGCTTTCTTT	CSAGWALDTEAFF
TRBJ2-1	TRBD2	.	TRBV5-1	TGCGCCAGCAGCCGGGGGAGGCTAGCGGGAGCCCATGAGCAGTTCTTC	CASSRGRLAGAHEQFF
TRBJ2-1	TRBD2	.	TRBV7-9	TGTGCCAGCAGCCCTAGCGGGAGCTCCTACAATGAGCAGTTCTTC	CASSPSGSSYNEQFF
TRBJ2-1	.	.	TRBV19	TGTGCCAGTAGTATGGAGGGGGCGAGTTACAATGAGCAGTTCTTC	CASSMEGASYNEQFF
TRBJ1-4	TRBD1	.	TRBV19	TGTGCCAGTAGTATTTCGACAGGGGCAACTAATGAAAAACTGTTTTTT	CASSISTGATNEKLFF
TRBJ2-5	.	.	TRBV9	TGTGCCAGCAGCGTAGTTGATAGCGGGACCCAGTACTTC	CASSVVDSGTQYF
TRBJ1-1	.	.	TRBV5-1	TGCGCCAGCAGCTTGCAGGGTTTAGGAGTAACTGAAGCTTTCTTT	CASSLQGLGVTEAFF
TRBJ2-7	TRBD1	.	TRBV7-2	TGTGCCAGCAGCTTGTGGACAGGGGGCTCCTACGAGCAGTACTTC	CASSLWTGGSYEQYF
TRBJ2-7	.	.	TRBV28	TGTGCCAGCTTACAACCCCCCGAGCAGTACTTC	CASLQPPEQYF
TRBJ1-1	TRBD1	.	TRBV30	TGTGCCTGGAGGAAACAGGGGTCTGAAGCTTTCTTT	CAWRKQGSEAFF
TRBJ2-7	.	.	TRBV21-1	.	CASSKVASGSSYEQYF
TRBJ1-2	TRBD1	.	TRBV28	TGTGCCAGCAGCTTCGGGACAGCTGCGCGCTACACCTTC	CASSFGTAARYTF
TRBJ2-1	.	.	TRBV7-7	TGTGCTTCACCGGGACTGAGGACTGAGCAGTTCTTC	CASPGLRTEQFF
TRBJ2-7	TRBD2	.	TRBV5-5	TGTGCCAGCAGCTTCCCGGGAGGCCCTTACGAGCAGTACTTC	CASSFPGGPYEQYF
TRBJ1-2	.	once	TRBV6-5	TGTGCCAGCAGCTCCGGGGATGGGAGAGGCTACACCTTC	CASSSGDGRGYTF
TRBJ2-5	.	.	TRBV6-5	TGTGCCAGCAGTTACGAGGGAGAGACCCAGTACTTC	CASSYEGETQYF
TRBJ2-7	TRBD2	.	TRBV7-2	TGTGCCAGCAGCTTAGGATGGGACTACGGTTACGAGCAGTACTTC	CASSLGWDYGYEQYF
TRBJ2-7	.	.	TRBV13	TGTGCCAGCAGCTCCTTATCCTACGAGCAGTACTTC	CASSSLSYEQYF
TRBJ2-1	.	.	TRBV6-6	TGTGCCAGCAGGGACGGACAGAACTCACATGAGCAGTTCTTC	CASRDGQNSHEQFF
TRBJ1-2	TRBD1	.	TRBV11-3	TGTGCCAGCAGCTTCCGGGACAGGGGGCATCACAACTATGGCTACACCTTC	CASSFRDRGHHNYGYTF
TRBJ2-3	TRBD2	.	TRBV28	TGTGCCAGCAGGGGACTAGGCACAGATACGCAGTATTTT	CASRGLGTDTQYF
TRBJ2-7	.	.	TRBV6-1	TGTGCCAGCAGGGTACTCTACGAGCAGTACTTC	CASRVLYEQYF
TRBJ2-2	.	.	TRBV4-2	TGTGCCAGCAGCCAAAAGGGAGGCTCGAACACCGGGGAGCTGTTTTTT	CASSQKGGSNTGELFF
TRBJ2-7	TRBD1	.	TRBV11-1	TGTGCCAGCAGCCGGGACAGGGGATCCTACGAGCAGTACTTC	CASSRDRGSYEQYF
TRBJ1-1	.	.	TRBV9	TGTGCCAGCAGCGTCGAGGCCATGAACACTGAAGCTTTCTTT	CASSVEAMNTEAFF
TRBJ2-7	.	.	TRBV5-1	TGCGCCAGCTCGGACCAGGGGCCCGACTACGAGCAGTACTTC	CASSDQGPDYEQYF
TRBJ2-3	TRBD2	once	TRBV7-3	TGTGCCAGCAGCCCCCGCACGGGGGGGCGGGGAGATACGCAGTATTTT	CASSPRTGGRGDTQYF
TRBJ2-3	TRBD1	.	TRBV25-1	TGTGCCAGCAGTGATGCAGGGGGAAGCACAGATACGCAGTATTTT	CASSDAGGSTDTQYF
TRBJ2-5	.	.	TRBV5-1	TGCGCCAGCACGTCTAGCGACCAAGAGACCCAGTACTTC	CASTSSDQETQYF
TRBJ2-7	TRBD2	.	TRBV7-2	TGTGCCAGCAGCTTAGTCGGGACTAGCGGCTACGAGCAGTACTTC	CASSLVGTSGYEQYF
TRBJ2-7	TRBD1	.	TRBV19	TGTGCCAGTAGTAATGACAGGGGGTCAACCCACGAGCAGTACTTC	CASSNDRGSTHEQYF
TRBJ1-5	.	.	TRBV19	TGTGCCAGTAGTATTCGGGGGGCGTTCGGTCAGCCCCAGCATTTT	CASSIRGAFGQPQHF
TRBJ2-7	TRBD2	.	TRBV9	TGTGCCAGCAGCGTGGGAACGAGCGGGAGGACCGACGAGCAGTACTTC	CASSVGTSGRTDEQYF
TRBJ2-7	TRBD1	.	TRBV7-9	TGTGCCAGCAGCTGGGGGACAGAAACCTACGAGCAGTACTTC	CASSWGTETYEQYF
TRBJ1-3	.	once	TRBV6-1	TGTGCCAGTTCAGGACAGCTCTCTGGAAACACCATATATTTT	CASSGQLSGNTIYF
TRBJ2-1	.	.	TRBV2	TGTGCCGCCACCAGGGACATGGGCAATGAGCAGTTCTTC	CAATRDMGNEQFF
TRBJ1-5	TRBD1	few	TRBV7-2	TGTGCCAGCAGCCGGAACCAGGGGGCTCATCAGCCCCAGCATTTT	CASSRNQGAHQPQHF
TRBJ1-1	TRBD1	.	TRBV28	TGTGCCAGCAGTTGGGCGTCGGCCGGGACAGGGAACACTGAAGCTTTCTTT	CASSWASAGTGNTEAFF
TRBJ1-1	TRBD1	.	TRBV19	TGTGCCAGTAGTATCCCCGGACAGGGGGCCCTTGAAGCTTTCTTT	CASSIPGQGALEAFF
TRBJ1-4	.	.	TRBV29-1	TGCAGCGTTCAAGACACCCGGGGAGAAAAACTGTTTTTT	CSVQDTRGEKLFF
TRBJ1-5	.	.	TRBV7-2	TGTGCCAGCAGCTTCGATGTGCGGGGCGAGCCCCAGCATTTT	CASSFDVRGEPQHF
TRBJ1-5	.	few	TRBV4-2	TGTGCCAGCAGTCGAGCGGGGGGGGCTCAGCCCCAGCATTTT	CASSRAGGAQPQHF